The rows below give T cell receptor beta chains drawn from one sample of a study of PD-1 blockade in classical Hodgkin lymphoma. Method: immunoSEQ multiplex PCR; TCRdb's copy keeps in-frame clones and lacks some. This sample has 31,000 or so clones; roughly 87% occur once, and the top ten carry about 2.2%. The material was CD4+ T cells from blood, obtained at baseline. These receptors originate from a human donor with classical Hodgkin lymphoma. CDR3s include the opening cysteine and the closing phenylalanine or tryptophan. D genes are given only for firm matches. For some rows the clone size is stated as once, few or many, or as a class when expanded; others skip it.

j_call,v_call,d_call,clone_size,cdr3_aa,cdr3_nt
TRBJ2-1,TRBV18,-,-,CASSRGGNEQFF,TGTGCCAGCTCACGGGGTGGGAATGAGCAGTTCTTC
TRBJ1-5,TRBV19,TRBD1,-,CASRNQNRQGRGRPQHF,TGTGCCAGTAGAAACCAAAACCGACAGGGCCGGGGGAGGCCCCAGCATTTT
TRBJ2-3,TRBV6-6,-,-,CASSYLQASTDTQYF,TGTGCCAGCAGTTACCTTCAAGCTAGCACAGATACGCAGTATTTT
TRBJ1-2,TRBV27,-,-,CASSLSGTHANYGYTF,TGTGCCAGCAGTTTATCGGGCACACATGCTAACTATGGCTACACCTTC
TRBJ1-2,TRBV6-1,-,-,CASSPDDIRGYTF,TGTGCCAGCAGTCCCGATGATATTCGGGGCTACACCTTC
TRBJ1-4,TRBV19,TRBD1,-,CASRTKQGFNEKLFF,TGTGCCAGTCGTACAAAACAGGGGTTTAATGAAAAACTGTTTTTT
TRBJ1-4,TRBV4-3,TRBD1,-,CASSQGQGTRTNEKLFF,TGCGCCAGCAGCCAAGGACAGGGAACGCGAACTAATGAAAAACTGTTTTTT
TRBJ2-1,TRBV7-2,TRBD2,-,CASSLNSGRLNEQFF,TGTGCCAGCAGCTTAAATAGCGGGAGATTAAATGAGCAGTTCTTC
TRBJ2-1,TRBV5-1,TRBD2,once,CASSLASGALNEQFF,TGCGCCAGCAGCTTGGCTAGCGGGGCACTAAATGAGCAGTTCTTC
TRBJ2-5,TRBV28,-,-,CATSLVGQETQYF,TGTGCCACCTCACTCGTGGGGCAAGAGACCCAGTACTTC
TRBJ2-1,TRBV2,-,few,CASRAGTQNSNEQFF,TGTGCCAGCAGAGCCGGGACCCAAAACTCCAATGAGCAGTTCTTC
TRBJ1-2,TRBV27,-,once,CASSSGFFGYTF,TGTGCCAGCAGTTCGGGATTTTTTGGCTACACCTTC
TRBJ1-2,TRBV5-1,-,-,CASSLEGRQGLYGYTF,TGCGCCAGCAGCTTGGAGGGGCGGCAGGGACTCTATGGCTACACCTTC
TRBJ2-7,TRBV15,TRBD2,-,CATSRGTAGDTYEQYF,TGTGCCACCAGCAGAGGAACAGCGGGAGATACGTACGAGCAGTACTTC
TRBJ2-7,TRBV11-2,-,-,CASSSDRILYEQYF,TGTGCCAGCAGCTCCGACAGGATCCTCTACGAGCAGTACTTC
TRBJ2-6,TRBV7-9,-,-,CASSPDSHSGANVLTF,TGTGCCAGCAGCCCGGACAGTCACTCTGGGGCCAACGTCCTGACTTTC
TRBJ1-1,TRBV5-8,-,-,CASSFGHGAEAFF,TGTGCCAGCAGCTTTGGCCATGGGGCTGAAGCTTTCTTT
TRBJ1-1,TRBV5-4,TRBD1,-,CASSLGDRPYQGAFF,TGTGCCAGCAGCTTGGGGGACAGGCCCTACCAGGGAGCTTTCTTT
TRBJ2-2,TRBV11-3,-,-,CASSFRGDTGELFF,TGTGCCAGTAGCTTCCGAGGAGACACCGGGGAGCTGTTTTTT
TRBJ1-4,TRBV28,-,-,CASSFQEGREKLFF,TGTGCCAGCAGTTTCCAGGAAGGCCGGGAAAAACTGTTTTTT
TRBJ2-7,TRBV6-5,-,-,CASSYRAGSGEQYF,TGTGCCAGCAGTTACAGGGCAGGGTCCGGGGAGCAGTACTTC
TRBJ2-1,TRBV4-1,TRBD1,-,CASSLGQGNEQFF,TGCGCCAGCAGCCTGGGACAGGGAAATGAGCAGTTCTTC
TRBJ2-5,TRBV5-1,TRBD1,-,CASNVQGAVQETQYF,TGCGCCAGCAACGTTCAGGGGGCCGTTCAAGAGACCCAGTACTTC
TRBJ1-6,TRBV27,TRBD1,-,CASSMEQGAYSPLHF,TGTGCCAGCAGTATGGAACAGGGGGCATATTCACCCCTCCACTTT
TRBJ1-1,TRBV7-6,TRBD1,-,CASSLGGQGTETEAFF,TGTGCCAGCAGCTTAGGGGGACAGGGGACGGAGACTGAAGCTTTCTTT
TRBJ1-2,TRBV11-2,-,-,CASSLGQWVYGYTF,TGTGCCAGCAGCTTAGGGCAGTGGGTCTATGGCTACACCTTC
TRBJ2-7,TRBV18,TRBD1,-,CASSPPTGLGGEQYF,TGTGCCAGCTCACCCCCGACAGGGTTAGGGGGCGAGCAGTACTTC
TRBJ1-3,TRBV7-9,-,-,CASSLDARSGNTIYF,TGTGCCAGCAGCTTAGACGCCCGCTCTGGAAACACCATATATTTT